This is a list of T cell receptor beta chains from one sample in a study of T cells in Graves' hyperthyroidism and ophthalmopathy. Each CDR3 protein is one row after TCRdb ran MiXCR on the multiplex PCR reads. Counted here are over 700,000 distinct CDR3 sequences, around 20% occurring once; the ten biggest clones make up over 15%. The sequencing input was blood. The receptor set was obtained from a woman between 45 and 60 years old with Graves' hyperthyroidism that later progressed to Graves' ophthalmopathy. CDR3s include the opening cysteine and the closing phenylalanine or tryptophan. D genes are given only for firm matches. Expanded clones are given a class, and other clones once, few, many or no size at all.

d_call j_call v_call clone_size cdr3_nt cdr3_aa
TRBD1 TRBJ1-1 TRBV20-1 many TGCAGTGCCGCAGGGGGGGTGAACACTGAAGCTTTCTTT CSAAGGVNTEAFF
TRBD2 TRBJ2-2 TRBV10-2 NA TGCGCCAGCAGTGTAGCGGGGGGCGGCGGGGAGCTGTTTTTT CASSVAGGGGELFF
TRBD1 TRBJ1-1 TRBV5-1 many TGCGCCAGCAGTTACGGACAGGGAATGAACACTGAAGCTTTCTTT CASSYGQGMNTEAFF
TRBD1 TRBJ2-3 TRBV2 many TGTGCCAGCAGTGATCCAGGGGGCTTAGATACGCAGTATTTT CASSDPGGLDTQYF
NA TRBJ1-2 TRBV5-1 NA TGCGCCAGCAGCTTGGAGGCGGTAACTAACTATGGCTACACCTTC CASSLEAVTNYGYTF
NA TRBJ2-2 TRBV12-3/TRBV12-4 many TGTGCCAGCACCCTTGGGGCCTCGAGCGACACCGGGGAGCTGTTTTTT CASTLGASSDTGELFF
NA TRBJ1-2 TRBV7-9 few TGTGCCGTTCTTGACGGAAACTATGGCTACACCTTC CAVLDGNYGYTF
NA TRBJ1-2 TRBV7-9 many TGTGCCAGCAGCTTAGCTCACAGCGAGGGCTACACCTTC CASSLAHSEGYTF
NA TRBJ2-2 TRBV18 many TGTGCCAGCTCACTACGGGGCGAGAACACCGGGGAGCTGTTTTTT CASSLRGENTGELFF
TRBD2 TRBJ2-5 TRBV12-3/TRBV12-4 NA TGTGCCAGCAGACTAGCGGGGGTACAAGAGACCCAGTACTTC CASRLAGVQETQYF
NA TRBJ2-5 TRBV27 NA TGTGCCAGCAGCCACCTAAAAGGGACCCAGTACTTC CASSHLKGTQYF
NA TRBJ2-2 TRBV19 few TGTGCCAGTAGTAAGGGCAGTAGCACCGGGGAGCTGTTTTTT CASSKGSSTGELFF
NA TRBJ2-5 TRBV11-1 many TGTGCCAGCAGCTTAGCGGGGATCCAAGAGACCCAGTACTTC CASSLAGIQETQYF
TRBD1 TRBJ1-5 TRBV10-3 few TGTGCCATCAGTGAATGGACAGGGGATCAGCCCCAGCATTTT CAISEWTGDQPQHF
TRBD2 TRBJ2-1 TRBV29-1 NA TGCAGCGTCCAAGGGGGAGGGACTAGCGACCATGAGCAGTTCTTC CSVQGGGTSDHEQFF
NA TRBJ1-2 TRBV20-1 many TGCAGTGCGAGTACCAGGGGAGGGTTCGGCTACACCTTC CSASTRGGFGYTF